This T cell receptor (beta chain) derives from a study of CD8+ T cells in alopecia areata listed by TCRdb under 2018. For the wider study: The treated patients, all with moderate-to-severe alopecia areata, were enrolled in an open-label pilot trial of oral tofacitinib given at 5 to 10 mg twice daily. RNA was extracted with the PAXgene miRNA kit for fixed scalp, the miRNeasy kit for PBMCs, and the RNeasy kit for mouse skin. Scalp tissue and sorted CD4+ and CD8+ peripheral blood T cells from patchy and totalis/universalis alopecia areata patients and from healthy controls were covered by human TCRbeta sequencing. Amplification of TCRbeta CDR3 regions was done by immunoSEQ multiplex PCR using 35 Vbeta forward primers and 13 Jbeta reverse primers. The SALT score, which quantifies the percentage of affected scalp surface area, was used to measure disease severity in treated patients. Patients received tofacitinib for 6 to 18 months and were then followed off drug for 6 months to check for delayed response and recurrence. In both human patients and the C3H/HeJ mouse model, the study applied high-throughput TCRbeta sequencing to look at T cell clonal expansion in alopecia areata. Clonality in the scalp was compared among normal scalp (n=4), patchy alopecia areata scalp (n=8), and alopecia totalis/universalis scalp (n=8). Tofacitinib-treated patients had biopsies at baseline and at 4 and 24 weeks of treatment, with a later scalp biopsy in several patients. Beyond this particular receptor, the publication reports: Lesional scalp, especially in alopecia totalis/universalis, showed higher clonality and more expanded CD8+ clones than normal scalp, suggesting antigenic drive. Scalp clonality and the number of expanded CD8+ clones among the top 100 scalp clones were significantly decreased by tofacitinib. TCR sequences shared between patients were less clear than in mice, possibly partly because of HLA diversity in the patient population. The treated cohort was small, with a single nonresponder, so links between baseline CD8+ expansion and response need larger studies. Unlike mouse skin, which is dominated by gammadelta T cells, normal human skin has resident alphabeta T cells that are also sequenced, and this complicates analysis of the scalp TCR repertoire. Many expanded lesional clones were found to persist in scalp and blood during tofacitinib treatment, and relapse after treatment cessation may be partly explained by this persistence.

Libraries were built with the immunoSEQ multiplex PCR assay. RNA was extracted from all samples and reverse transcribed into cDNA, which served as template for TCR sequencing. First-strand cDNA was synthesized using SuperScript III with a 2:1 mix of oligo-dT and random hexamers. A synthetic immune receptor repertoire was used to assess amplification bias, and residual bias was removed computationally. In the authors' own workflow: After raw reads were preprocessed to remove errors, the CDR3 was defined following IMGT conventions as running from the conserved cysteine to phenylalanine. To get clonality, Shannon entropy was normalized by log2 of the number of productive unique TCRs and the result was subtracted from 1. CD4 or CD8 identity of scalp clones was inferred by cross-referencing scalp TCRbeta sequences with sorted blood CD4 and CD8 repertoires. TCRdb limited this immuneACCESS table to in-frame rearrangements with V and J called. A share of clones is missing; checked studies link under half to unresolved V genes, and the rest is unexplained. V and J calls and clone size are given by that table; D and trimming were obtained from the DNA. The sample includes about 200,000 clones, with about 64% observed a single time. The leading ten clones occupy roughly 4.2% of the sample.

With regard to this clone: Its antigen remains undetermined. Base qualities are not recorded, but no much larger clone differs from it by a single base.

Explained via the paper, the time point label denotes: roughly 27 days on oral tofacitinib. Interpreted using the paper, the treatment or condition label stands for: oral pan-JAK inhibitor, 5-10 mg twice daily. Lesional scalp punch biopsies and peripheral blood were collected from alopecia areata patients. PBMCs were separated by density centrifugation and stained for CD3, CD4 and CD8, after which CD4+ and CD8+ T cells were sorted on a FACSAria. Reading the germline V gene gives CDR1 SGHVS and CDR2 FQNEAQ. V is reduced by 5 bases and J by 4 bases, leaving a spacing of 20 bases between them. CDR3 length: 16 amino acids, cysteine to phenylalanine. CDR3 DNA only is kept here, 48 bases in frame from base 1.

The specimen was CD4+ T cells sorted from blood, collected at week 4, from a patient treated with tofacitinib. Rearrangement joined TRBV7-8 to TRBJ2-5; the D gene is perhaps TRBD2, on 7 matching bases. This sequence was found in a human donor with alopecia areata. CDR3 reads: CASSLMGGGAGETQYF. In nucleotide form, the sequence is TGTGCCAGCAGCCTCATGGGTGGGGGGGCCGGAGAGACCCAGTACTTC.